This T cell receptor (beta chain) derives from a study of T cell responses to AZD1222 COVID-19 vaccine. Study observations and caveats: Just 5 to 7 AZD1222 recipients tested seropositive at baseline.

Per the germline V gene, CDR1 is SGHKS and CDR2 is YYEKEE (reference sequence). Trimming removed 3 bases from V and 1 base from J, with 13 bases in between. The CDR3 extends over 15 amino acids. This clone was counted between two and nine times. As yet, its antigen is unknown. Using immunoSEQ multiplex PCR, the repertoire was profiled, and TCRdb retains in-frame clones only, with some absent. The repertoire holds 210,000 or so clones, with 85% to 95% as singletons. The receptor was isolated from an adult in good health. V and J are TRBV5-5 and TRBJ1-1; TRBD1 is a possible D gene (5 bases). The sample in question was peripheral blood, obtained on day 0 of MenACWY control vaccination. In DNA, the CDR3 is TGTGCCAGCAGCTCCCTCGGGACGGGGAACACTGAAGCTTTCTTT. It codes for CASSSLGTGNTEAFF.